This entry lists 3 T cell receptor beta chains sequenced from one sample in a study of T cell responses to AZD1222 COVID-19 vaccine. Clones were read by immunoSEQ multiplex PCR, and TCRdb kept only the in-frame ones, dropping some. Counted here are approximately 130,000 clones, about nine tenths occurring once; the ten biggest clones make up approximately 1%. The input for sequencing was peripheral blood, taken on day 0 of AZD1222 vaccination. Every receptor here comes from an adult in good health.

CDR3 in amino acids: CASSLAGNYNSPLHF. CDR3 in DNA: TGTGCCAGCAGCCTAGCGGGAAATTATAATTCACCCCTCCACTTT. This chain connects TRBV3-1 (or the pseudogene TRBV3-2) to TRBJ1-6; unclear D gene. V was shortened by 4 bases and J by 4 bases, with 11 bases between the two germline ends. The CDR3 loop spans 15 amino acids. Germline loops: CDR1 LGHDT, CDR2 YNNKEL (reference sequence).

This clone was recorded only once. The J gene is TRBJ1-2, the V gene TRBV10-1; 9 bases are a match to TRBD1. The CDR3 contains 16 residues. After removal of 5 bases from V and 7 bases from J, the junction contained 14 bases not matched to a gene. Germline-derived CDR1 and CDR2 are WNHNN and SYGVQD (reference sequence). The CDR3 loop reads CASSSPGQGRFCGYTF. DNA of the CDR3: TGCGCCAGCAGTTCCCCGGGACAGGGAAGGTTTTGTGGCTACACCTTC.

V and J are TRBV25-1 and TRBJ2-4; D unclear. Trimming took 2 bases from V and 2 from J, leaving 13 bases between them. Germline-derived CDR1 and CDR2 are MGHDK and SYGVNS. The CDR3 is 16 amino acids. CDR3 DNA sequence: TGTGCCAGCAGTGAAGCCGGCTCGGGTACCAAAAACATTCAGTACTTC. Its protein product is CASSEAGSGTKNIQYF.